This T cell receptor beta chain was profiled in a study of OX40 agonist ivuxolimab in advanced cancers. Study-wide results and caveats: CD8+ T cells averaged more expanded clones than CD4+. Dosing at 0.1 to 3.0 mg/kg was accompanied by clonal expansion of CD4+ and CD8+ blood T cells by week 6.

Of note for this clone: Its antigen is currently unknown.

The method was immunoSEQ multiplex PCR; TCRdb's version includes in-frame clones alone and lacks a portion of them. The sample comprises about 100,000 clones, around 93% of which are singletons, and approximately 0.55% rests with the top ten. The CDR3 sequence is 16 residues long. The germline V gene encodes CDR1 SGDLS and CDR2 YYNGEE. Trimming removed 0 bases from V and 4 bases from J; junction bases left unmatched: 1. The TCR originated in an adult with an advanced solid tumor such as melanoma, head and neck, liver or kidney cancer. This chain joins TRBV9 and TRBJ2-1; 13 bases are a match to TRBD2. Sequencing used CD4+ or CD8+ T cells sorted from blood, obtained in a trial of the OX40 agonist ivuxolimab. Here the CDR3 DNA reads TGTGCCAGCAGCGTAGAGGGACTAGCGGGATACAATGAGCAGTTCTTC. Translation gives CASSVEGLAGYNEQFF.